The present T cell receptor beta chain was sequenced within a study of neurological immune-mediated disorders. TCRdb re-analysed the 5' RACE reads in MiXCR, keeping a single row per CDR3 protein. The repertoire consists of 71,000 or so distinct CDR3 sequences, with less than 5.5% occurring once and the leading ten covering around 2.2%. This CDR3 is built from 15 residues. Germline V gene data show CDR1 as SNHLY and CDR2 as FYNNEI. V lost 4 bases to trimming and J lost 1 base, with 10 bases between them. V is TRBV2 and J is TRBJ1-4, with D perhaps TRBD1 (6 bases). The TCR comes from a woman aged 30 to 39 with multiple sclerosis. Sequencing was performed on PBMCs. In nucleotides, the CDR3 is TGTGCCAGCAGTGGGGGGGCCCTAACTAATGAAAAACTGTTTTTT. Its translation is CASSGGALTNEKLFF.